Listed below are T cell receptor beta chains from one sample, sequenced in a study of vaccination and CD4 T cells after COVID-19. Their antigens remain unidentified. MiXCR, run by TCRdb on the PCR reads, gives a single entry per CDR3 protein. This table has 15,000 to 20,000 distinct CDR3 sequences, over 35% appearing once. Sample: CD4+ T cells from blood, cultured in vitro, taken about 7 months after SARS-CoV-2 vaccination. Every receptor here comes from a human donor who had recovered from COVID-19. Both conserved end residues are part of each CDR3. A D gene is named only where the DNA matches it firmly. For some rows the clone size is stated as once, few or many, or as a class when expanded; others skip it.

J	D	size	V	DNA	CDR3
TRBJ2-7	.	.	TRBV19	TGTGCCAGTAGTCCACCTCTAGCGTGGCACGAGCAGTACTTC	CASSPPLAWHEQYF
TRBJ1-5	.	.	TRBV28	TGTGCCAGCAGTGCCACCGGGACATCAATTAGCAATCAGCCCCAGCATTTT	CASSATGTSISNQPQHF
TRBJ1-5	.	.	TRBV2	TGTGCCAGCAGTGAAGGCTTTGGGGGTCAGCCCCAGCATTTT	CASSEGFGGQPQHF
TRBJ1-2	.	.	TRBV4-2	TGTGCCAGCAGCCAAGACGCGGCGATCTATGGCTACACCTTC	CASSQDAAIYGYTF
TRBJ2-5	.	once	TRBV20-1	TGCAGTGCTAGAGAGTATTTAGCGGATATCCGGGGGACCCAGTACTTC	CSAREYLADIRGTQYF
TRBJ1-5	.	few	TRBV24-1	TGTGCCACCAGTGACAGTCGGGTTAGCAATCAGCCCCAGCATTTT	CATSDSRVSNQPQHF
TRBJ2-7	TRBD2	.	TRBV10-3	TGTGCCATCAGCGGGAGGGCCGTTGAGGACGAGCAGTACTTC	CAISGRAVEDEQYF
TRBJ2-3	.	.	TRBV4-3	TGCGCCAGCAGCCAGACACTAGATTTCGCAGATACGCAGTATTTT	CASSQTLDFADTQYF
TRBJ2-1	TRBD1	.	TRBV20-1	TGCAGTGCTCCGGGACAGGGGGACCGCAATGAGCAGTTCTTC	CSAPGQGDRNEQFF
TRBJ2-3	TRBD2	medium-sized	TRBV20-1	TGCAGTGCCCCCGGACTAGCGGGAGTCACAGATACGCAGTATTTT	CSAPGLAGVTDTQYF
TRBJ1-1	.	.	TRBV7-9	TGTGCCAGCAGCTTCGGTACAGGATTCACTGAAGCTTTCTTT	CASSFGTGFTEAFF
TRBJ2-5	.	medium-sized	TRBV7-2	TGTGCCAGCAGCTTAGGATCGCGATCAGGCCAAGAGACCCAGTACTTC	CASSLGSRSGQETQYF
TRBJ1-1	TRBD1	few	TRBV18	TGTGCCAGCTCACCACTTGGACAGGACACTGAAGCTTTCTTT	CASSPLGQDTEAFF
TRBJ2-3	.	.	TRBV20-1	TGCAGTGCTAGTCAGGGAACTAGCACAGATACGCAGTATTTT	CSASQGTSTDTQYF
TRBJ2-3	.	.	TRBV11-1	TGTGCCAGCAGCAACGGGGTCAGTTCCCTCACAGATACGCAGTATTTT	CASSNGVSSLTDTQYF
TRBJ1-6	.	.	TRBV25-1	TGTGCCAGCTCACCGGACGGTAATTCACCCCTCCACTTT	CASSPDGNSPLHF
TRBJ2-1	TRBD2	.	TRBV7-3	TGTGCCAGCAGCCCCCGAGGTAGCGGGAGCTCCTACAATGAGCAGTTCTTC	CASSPRGSGSSYNEQFF
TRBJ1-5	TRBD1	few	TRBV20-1	TGCAGTGCTAGACAGGGGGGCAATCAGCCCCAGCATTTT	CSARQGGNQPQHF